This TCR beta chain was captured by sequencing in a study of shared clonotypes between healthy human individuals (dated by TCRdb to about 2020). For context, the study as a whole: A couple of women and a few men aged 18 to 49 years were included in the cohort. For each donor, CD4 naive and CD4 memory were each given three plates, CD8 naive was given two plates, and CD8 memory was given one plate. To estimate repertoire size and how much clonotype sharing occurs between individuals, the study deeply sequenced the blood TCR repertoires of several healthy adults. Different laboratories and diverse techniques were used to prepare libraries and sequence TCR repertoires, to increase sequencing depth and limit assay-specific biases. Leukapheresis yielded between about 0.8 and 8.9 billion PBMCs per donor.

The germline V gene sets CDR1 to MNHNS and CDR2 to SASEGT. From the cysteine through the phenylalanine, the CDR3 covers 13 amino acids. Here the CDR3 DNA is all that survives: 39 bases in frame from base 1. V loses 3 bases of germline sequence and J loses 0 bases, and the interval between the two ends is 6 bases. Study-wide findings and limitations: Incomplete sequencing was indicated by rarefaction of sorted-subset datasets, despite the large sequencing depth. When a handful of donors were compared, the shared fraction of clonotypes was 5% to 6.5% for naive CD4, around 4% for naive CD8, 2% to 2.5% for memory CD4, and less than 0.45% for memory CD8. Because the study included only a small number of donors, the genetic and exposure-history diversity represented was limited. Only blood was sampled, and tissue TCR repertoires likely differ from those in blood. Pairwise subsampling indicated that sequencing depth was expected to affect the degree of clonotype sharing among donors. Estimated clonotype richness was generally larger for naive than for memory subsets. Compared with non-shared clonotypes, the clonotypes found in all four sorted-subset donors had higher generation probabilities.

Donors were healthy HIV-negative adults with no recently reported acute infections or vaccinations. Every donor was a Caucasian adult residing in Nashville, Tennessee, USA. The CD8 memory samples were a combination of magnetically selected CD45RO+ cells and CCR7-negative CD45RA+ effector memory (TemRA) cells. Blood was collected by leukapheresis, and PBMCs were isolated by Ficoll-Histopaque density gradient centrifugation and then cryopreserved in liquid nitrogen vapor phase. Analytical flow cytometry was used to check the purity and quantity of every magnetically sorted T cell population. From each sorted fraction, genomic DNA was isolated and quantified by UV absorbance on a Nanodrop 2000c. Using the deep immunoSEQ assay, TCR CDR3 regions were amplified from genomic DNA by multiplex PCR. Genomic DNA extracted from each cell subset was distributed evenly over all wells of several immunoSEQ 96-well plates, and each plate served as one replicate. For sorted subsets, about 0.2 ug genomic DNA, equal to 30,000 to 35,000 T cell genomes, was loaded into each replicate PCR. Purified libraries were quantified with a Qubit 3.0 fluorometer, sized on a Bioanalyzer 2100, and re-quantified with the KAPA Library Quantification kit. A separate single-read 150-cycle Illumina NextSeq 550 flow cell was used to sequence each immunoSEQ 96-well plate. As for how the authors treated the data: Because only junctional sequences without quality scores were contained in the immunoSEQ output, filtering matching that applied to full-length reads could not be performed. Sequences were annotated with PyIR, a Python wrapper for IgBLAST v1.9, and V/J genes and CDR3 were assigned using IMGT germline references. Reads were filtered out if the reads had weak V/J assignments (E-value above 1e-6), no CDR3, stop codons, out-of-frame junctions, or ambiguous translated residues. A V3J clonotype was defined by an identical inferred V gene, J gene, and CDR3 amino acid sequence. The percentage overlap between two repertoires was calculated by dividing the number of shared unique clonotypes by the size of the smaller repertoire. Three approaches were used to assess repertoire richness: RTK rarefaction, the Chao1 estimator, and Recon v2.1 estimates of unobserved clonotypes. Generation probabilities for all TCRbeta clonotypes obtained by the gDNA method from a handful of donors were computed using OLGA. TCRdb stores this immuneACCESS table with in-frame sequences only. Part of the clones is absent; in the studies checked, under half of the shortfall reflects unresolved V genes, and no reason is known for the rest. The D gene and trimming were derived from the DNA, and the V and J assignments and clone size from that table. The sample table records approximately 100,000 clones; roughly 70% of these occur just once. The ten largest clones capture over 20% of the sample.

Turning to this clone: The antigen it binds to is not known. Nothing much larger sits one base from this clone, and base qualities are not available.

The material sequenced was memory CD8+ T cells sorted from blood. The cell subset or site label for this specimen denotes: CD45RO+ cells pooled with CCR7-negative TemRA cells. The TCR comes from a woman younger than 45 in good health. The chain was built from TRBV6-1 and TRBJ2-7; the D gene remains uncertain. The DNA sequence is TGTGCCAGCAGTGATTTCCACTCCTACGAGCAGTACTTC. It specifies CASSDFHSYEQYF.